Described below is a single TCR beta chain sequence and its context. These data are taken from a study of T-cell memory formation after mild COVID-19. V dropped 2 bases and J dropped 9 bases, with 19 bases sitting between them. Germline-derived CDR1 and CDR2 are SGHVS and FQNEAQ. This CDR3 is 15 amino acids long. TCRdb reprocessed the 5' RACE reads with MiXCR, giving one entry per CDR3 protein. The table includes roughly 150,000 distinct CDR3 sequences, under 30% detected once. This clonotype was obtained from an adult woman who had mild COVID-19 (a few samples of this study predate the infection). Cell type and time point are not known. The chain joins TRBV7-8 to TRBJ2-5; D possibly uses TRBD1 or TRBD2 (6 bases each). Material: PBMCs or a T cell subset sorted from them (not recorded which). This chain's CDR3 is CASSLFGGPESAQYF. The CDR3 DNA is TGTGCCAGCAGCTTATTTGGGGGGCCGGAGTCTGCCCAGTACTTC.